This T cell receptor beta chain was observed in a study of molecular identifiers for immune sequencing clone quantification. MiXCR was run by TCRdb on the PCR reads, yielding one entry per CDR3 protein. Here the sample spans about half a million distinct CDR3 sequences, 20% to 25% being singletons. This clonotype was detected many times. Its antigen is unknown. Germline V gives CDR1 SGDLS, CDR2 YYNGEE. This CDR3 spans 14 amino acids. Deletions cut 4 bases from V and 1 base from J, with 10 bases between. Study observations and caveats: Even with about a million naive cells present, spiked Jurkat TCR RNA from one cell was reportedly detectable.

The chain joins TRBV9 to TRBJ2-3; D unresolved. Source material: naive CD8+ T cells from blood, with Jurkat cell RNA spiked in. Subset noted: FACS-sorted CD8+CD4-CCR7+CD45RA+ naive T cells. The TCR comes from a human donor in good health. Some libraries in this study had Jurkat cell RNA spiked in. As DNA, the CDR3 is TGTGCCAGCAGCCTTAGACTTGGCACAGATACGCAGTATTTT. Protein: CASSLRLGTDTQYF.